This is a list of T cell receptor beta chains from one sample in a study of PD-1 blockade in mismatch repair-deficient tumors. Data came from immunoSEQ multiplex PCR; TCRdb stores just in-frame clones and leaves some out. Here the sample spans about 100,000 clones, over 75% being singletons. Sample: peripheral blood, taken 30 to 36 weeks after starting pembrolizumab. Receptors originate from an adult with mismatch repair-deficient cancer. Both conserved end residues are part of each CDR3. The D gene is left open where the match is weak. Size is stated for part of the rows, as once, few or many counts, or as a class when the clone is expanded.

d_call	v_call	clone_size	j_call	cdr3_nt	cdr3_aa
NA	TRBV7-9	NA	TRBJ1-2	TGTGCCAGCAGCGTACAGAACTATGGCTACACCTTC	CASSVQNYGYTF
NA	TRBV5-1	NA	TRBJ1-1	TGCGCCAGCAGCCCGACCGGGACGTCGGGCACTGAAGCTTTCTTT	CASSPTGTSGTEAFF
NA	TRBV5-1	NA	TRBJ2-7	TGCGCCAGCAGCCCCAGGACAGAGGGCCACGAGCAGTACTTC	CASSPRTEGHEQYF
TRBD2	TRBV19	NA	TRBJ2-3	TGTGCCAGTCGGGGGGTTAGCGGGAGGAATACGCAGTATTTT	CASRGVSGRNTQYF
NA	TRBV6-1	NA	TRBJ2-3	TGTGCCAGCAGTGAACTATACAGCACAGATACGCAGTATTTT	CASSELYSTDTQYF
TRBD1	TRBV5-4	NA	TRBJ2-7	TGTGCCAGCAGCTTGACGCGGGACAGGTTCCCCTACGAGCAGTACTTC	CASSLTRDRFPYEQYF
NA	TRBV7-6	NA	TRBJ1-2	TGTGCCAGCAGCTTCACGGACGGAACCTATGGCTACACCTTC	CASSFTDGTYGYTF
NA	TRBV9	once	TRBJ2-1	TGTGCCAGCAGCGTAGATCCCAACCCGACTAATTACAATGAGCAGTTCTTC	CASSVDPNPTNYNEQFF
NA	TRBV10-3	NA	TRBJ2-4	TGTGCCATCAGTGGGGAGGTAGCCAAAAACATTCAGTACTTC	CAISGEVAKNIQYF
TRBD2	TRBV9	NA	TRBJ2-1	TGTGCCAGCAGACCGGGACTAGCAGACAATGAGCAGTTCTTC	CASRPGLADNEQFF
NA	TRBV18	few	TRBJ1-1	TGTGCCAGCTCACGCACAAACGGGAACACTGAAGCTTTCTTT	CASSRTNGNTEAFF
TRBD2	TRBV7-8	NA	TRBJ2-3	TGTGCCAGCAGCGACTCCTCTCTAGCGGGAGCCACAGATACGCAGTATTTT	CASSDSSLAGATDTQYF
NA	TRBV29-1	NA	TRBJ2-4	TGCAGCTACCGGGGCCTAGCCAAAAACATTCAGTACTTC	CSYRGLAKNIQYF
NA	TRBV7-3	NA	TRBJ1-1	TGTGCCAGCAGCTTAGGGCTGGGCAGCTACACTGAAGCTTTCTTT	CASSLGLGSYTEAFF
NA	TRBV6-5	NA	TRBJ2-1	TGTGCCAGCAGTTACTCGAGGGACTCAGGGGGGCAGTTCTTC	CASSYSRDSGGQFF
NA	TRBV6-1	NA	TRBJ1-1	TGTGCCAGCCTTCGGTACACTCTAGAAGCTTTCTTT	CASLRYTLEAFF
TRBD1	TRBV23-1	NA	TRBJ1-3	TGCGCCAGCAGTCAATCGCCCCGGACAGGGTCTGGAAACACCATATATTTT	CASSQSPRTGSGNTIYF
NA	TRBV6-6	NA	TRBJ1-2	TGTGCCAGCAGTTACTCGACCGGGGCCGGCTACACCTTC	CASSYSTGAGYTF
NA	TRBV5-1	NA	TRBJ2-2	TGCGCCAGCAGCTTGGACACCGGGGAGCTGTTTTTT	CASSLDTGELFF
NA	TRBV10-3	NA	TRBJ2-7	TGTGCCATCAGTTCGGGGACCTCCTACGAGCAGTACTTC	CAISSGTSYEQYF
NA	TRBV11-3	NA	TRBJ1-1	TGTGCCAGCAGCTCGGGCCCCACGGTTGAAGCTTTCTTT	CASSSGPTVEAFF
TRBD1	TRBV27	NA	TRBJ1-2	TGTGCCAGCAGTCCGGCCTCCGGGACAGGGGACTATGGCTACACCTTC	CASSPASGTGDYGYTF
NA	TRBV11-3	NA	TRBJ1-1	TGTGCCAGCAGCTTCACGGAGGCTACTGAAGCTTTCTTT	CASSFTEATEAFF
NA	TRBV4-3	NA	TRBJ2-7	TGCGCCAGCAGCCAAGGTCTTATTTCCTACGAGCAGTACTTC	CASSQGLISYEQYF
NA	TRBV5-6	few	TRBJ1-5	TGTGCCAGCAGCTTGTCGCCCCAGGGGCAGCCCCAGCATTTT	CASSLSPQGQPQHF
NA	TRBV30	once	TRBJ2-1	TGTGCCTGGGGGAGCTACAATGAGCAGTTCTTC	CAWGSYNEQFF
NA	TRBV4-1	NA	TRBJ2-2	TGCGCCAGCAGCCAAGCTGACCACACCGGGGAGCTGTTTTTT	CASSQADHTGELFF
NA	TRBV6-5	NA	TRBJ2-5	TGTGCCAGCAGACGGACTCGGCAAGAGACCCAGTACTTC	CASRRTRQETQYF
TRBD2	TRBV28	NA	TRBJ2-1	TGTGCCAGCAGTTTCCCCGGACTAGCGAACAATGAGCAGTTCTTC	CASSFPGLANNEQFF
NA	TRBV7-9	NA	TRBJ1-5	TGTGCCAGCAGCAACACGGGACTAATAAAGCCCCAGCATTTT	CASSNTGLIKPQHF
TRBD1	TRBV27	few	TRBJ1-2	TGTGCCAGCAGCGACTGGGGACAGGGCTCAGGTCTAGAGTCCGGCTACACCTTC	CASSDWGQGSGLESGYTF
NA	TRBV2	few	TRBJ2-1	TGTGCCAGCAATATTGAGGAGCTCTACAATGAGCAGTTCTTC	CASNIEELYNEQFF
NA	TRBV7-2	NA	TRBJ1-1	TGTGCCAGCAGCTTAGCCAAATGGGCAGCTTTCTTT	CASSLAKWAAFF
NA	TRBV7-9	NA	TRBJ2-5	TGTGCCAGCAGCTTCGCTATTGGGGGATCTGGAGAGACCCAGTACTTC	CASSFAIGGSGETQYF
TRBD2	TRBV6-5	NA	TRBJ2-7	TGTGCCAGCAGATCTAGCGGGAGCTCCTACGAGCAGTACTTC	CASRSSGSSYEQYF
TRBD1	TRBV2	NA	TRBJ1-1	TGTGCCAGCCTGGACAGGGATGTAGGGCCGGGGACTGAAGCTTTCTTT	CASLDRDVGPGTEAFF
NA	TRBV6-5	few	TRBJ2-7	TGTGCCAGCAGTTACTTAGACGGGGAGCAGTACTTC	CASSYLDGEQYF
NA	TRBV18	NA	TRBJ1-5	TGTGCCAGCCATGGGGGGGAAGTGGGCAATCAGCCCCAGCATTTT	CASHGGEVGNQPQHF
NA	TRBV5-8	NA	TRBJ2-7	TGTGCCAGCAGCTTGTTGTCCGAGCAGTACTTC	CASSLLSEQYF
NA	TRBV7-9	NA	TRBJ1-2	TGTGCCAGCAGCCGACCGTTGGCAGGGGATCCTGGCTACACCTTC	CASSRPLAGDPGYTF
NA	TRBV19	NA	TRBJ2-7	TGTGCCAGTAGTATACGGGGGCATGGTGGCGAGCAGTACTTC	CASSIRGHGGEQYF
TRBD1	TRBV28	NA	TRBJ2-7	TGTGCCAGCAGTTCAGGACAGGGGGAGTACTTC	CASSSGQGEYF
TRBD1	TRBV10-3	NA	TRBJ2-5	TGTGCCATCAGTGATGTTGGACAGGGGAAGGGGAGAGAGACCCAGTACTTC	CAISDVGQGKGRETQYF
NA	TRBV19	NA	TRBJ1-5	TGTGCCAGTAGTATCCGAGACGGCAACAATCAGCCCCAGCATTTT	CASSIRDGNNQPQHF
TRBD1	TRBV29-1	NA	TRBJ1-2	TGCAGCGTTGGACAGGGGGATTCCTATGGCTACACCTTC	CSVGQGDSYGYTF
NA	TRBV27	NA	TRBJ1-5	TGTGCCAGCAGTTTAACTTACAGGGATCTCGATCAGCCCCAGCATTTT	CASSLTYRDLDQPQHF
NA	TRBV6-5	NA	TRBJ2-7	TGTGCCAGCAGTGACTTCCACGAGCAGTACTTC	CASSDFHEQYF
NA	TRBV4-2	few	TRBJ2-7	TGTGCCAGCAGCCAAGAAGGGGGGAGCGGGGCCTACGAGCAGTACTTC	CASSQEGGSGAYEQYF